This T cell receptor beta chain was identified in a study of early T cells in non-severe SARS-CoV-2 infection. Individual cDNA molecules each received unique molecular identifiers attached to them. TCRdb ran MiXCR on the 5' RACE reads and lists one entry per CDR3 protein. Among more than 65,000 distinct CDR3 sequences, approximately 12% were seen once, and the ten largest hold 0.95% to 1.5%. There are 15 residues in the CDR3. CDR1 and CDR2 (germline): KGHSH, LQKENI. The ends lost 2 bases at V and 1 base at J; junction bases unmatched: 1. The specimen sequenced was whole blood. The receptor was derived from an adult who was a healthcare worker with PCR-confirmed SARS-CoV-2 infection or an uninfected control (not recorded which). This rearrangement joins TRBV18 to TRBJ1-2, with TRBD1 matching 10 bases. DNA of the CDR3: TGTGCCAGCTCACCAGACAGGGGGCTTAACTATGGCTACACCTTC. Protein sequence: CASSPDRGLNYGYTF.